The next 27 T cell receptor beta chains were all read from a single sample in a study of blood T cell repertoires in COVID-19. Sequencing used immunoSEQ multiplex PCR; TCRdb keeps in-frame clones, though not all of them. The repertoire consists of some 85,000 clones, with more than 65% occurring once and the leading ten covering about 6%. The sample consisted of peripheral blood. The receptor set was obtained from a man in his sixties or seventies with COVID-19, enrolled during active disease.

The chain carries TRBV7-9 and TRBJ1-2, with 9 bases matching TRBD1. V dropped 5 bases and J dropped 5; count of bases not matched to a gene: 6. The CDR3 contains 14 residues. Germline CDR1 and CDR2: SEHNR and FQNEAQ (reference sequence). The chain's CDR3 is CASSLQGAAYGYTF. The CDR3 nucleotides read TGTGCCAGCAGCCTACAGGGGGCCGCGTATGGCTACACCTTC.

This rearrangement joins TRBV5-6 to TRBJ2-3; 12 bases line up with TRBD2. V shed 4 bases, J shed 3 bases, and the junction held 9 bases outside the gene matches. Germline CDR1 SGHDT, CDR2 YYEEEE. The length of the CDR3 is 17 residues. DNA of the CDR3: TGTGCCAGCAGCAACTTACTAGCGGGAGGAAAAACAGATACGCAGTATTTT. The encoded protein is CASSNLLAGGKTDTQYF.

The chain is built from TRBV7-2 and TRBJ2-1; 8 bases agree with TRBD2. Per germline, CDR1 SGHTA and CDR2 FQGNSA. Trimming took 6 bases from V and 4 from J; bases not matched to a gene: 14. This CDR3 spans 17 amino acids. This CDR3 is CASSLNLAASGYNEQFF. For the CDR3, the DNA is TGTGCCAGCAGTCTTAACTTGGCGGCTAGCGGGTACAATGAGCAGTTCTTC.

The CDR3 DNA sequence: TGTGCCAGCAGCTGGGGGACAGGGGGGTACGAGCAGTACTTC. Translated: CASSWGTGGYEQYF. The chain recombines TRBV5-5 with TRBJ2-7, with TRBD1 matching over 11 bases. This CDR3 has 14 residues. Per the germline V gene, CDR1 is SGHKS and CDR2 is YYEKEE (reference sequence). The J segment lost 4 bases and the V segment lost 3 bases, leaving 3 bases of the junction unmatched.

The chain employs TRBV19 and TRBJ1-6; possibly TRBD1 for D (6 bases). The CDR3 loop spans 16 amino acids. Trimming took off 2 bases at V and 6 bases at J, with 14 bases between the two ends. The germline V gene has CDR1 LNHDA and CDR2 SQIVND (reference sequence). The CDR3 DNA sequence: TGTGCCAGTAGTATATGGCTGACAGGACGTAATTCACCCCTCCACTTT. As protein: CASSIWLTGRNSPLHF. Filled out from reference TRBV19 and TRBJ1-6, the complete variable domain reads DGGITQSPKYLFRKEGQNVTLSCEQNLNHDAMYWYRQDPGQGLRLIYYSQIVNDFQKGDIAEGYSVSREKKESFPLTVTSAQKNPTAFYLCASSIWLTGRNSPLHFGNGTRLTVT.

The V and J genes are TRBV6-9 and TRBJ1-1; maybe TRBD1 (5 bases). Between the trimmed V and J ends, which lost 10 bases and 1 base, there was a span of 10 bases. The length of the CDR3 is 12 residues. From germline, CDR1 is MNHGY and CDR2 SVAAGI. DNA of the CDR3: TGTGCCACCACGGGGGGGAACACTGAAGCTTTCTTT. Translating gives CATTGGNTEAFF.

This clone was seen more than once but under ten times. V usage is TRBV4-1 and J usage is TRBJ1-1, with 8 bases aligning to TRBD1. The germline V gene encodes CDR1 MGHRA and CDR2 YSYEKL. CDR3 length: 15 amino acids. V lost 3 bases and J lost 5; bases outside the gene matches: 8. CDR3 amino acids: CASSHTDREGTEAFF. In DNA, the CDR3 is TGCGCCAGCAGCCATACGGACAGGGAGGGAACTGAAGCTTTCTTT.

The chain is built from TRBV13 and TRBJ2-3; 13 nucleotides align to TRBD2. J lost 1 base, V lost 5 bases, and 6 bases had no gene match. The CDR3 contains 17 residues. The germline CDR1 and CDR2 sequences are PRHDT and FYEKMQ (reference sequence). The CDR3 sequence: CASSEWGTSGGTDTQYF. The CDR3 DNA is TGTGCCAGCAGCGAATGGGGGACTAGCGGGGGCACAGATACGCAGTATTTT.

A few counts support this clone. The CDR3 DNA follows: TGTGCCAGCAGCCCCTACAGGGGGGATTCGGTAGAGACCCAGTACTTC. Amino acid sequence: CASSPYRGDSVETQYF. This chain connects TRBV3-1 (or the pseudogene TRBV3-2) to TRBJ2-5, with 8 bases lining up with TRBD1. Trimming at V came to 4 bases and at J to 4 bases, leaving 11 bases not matched to a gene. Germline CDR1 is LGHDT and CDR2 is YNNKEL (reference sequence). The CDR3 has 16 residues.

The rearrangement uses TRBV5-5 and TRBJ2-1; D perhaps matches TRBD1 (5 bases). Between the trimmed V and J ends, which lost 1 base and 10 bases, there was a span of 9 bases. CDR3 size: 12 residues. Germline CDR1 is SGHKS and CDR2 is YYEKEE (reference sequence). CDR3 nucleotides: TGTGCCAGCAGCTTGCCAGGGTTGGAGCAGTTCTTC. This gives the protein CASSLPGLEQFF.

Here the CDR3 reads CASQNRGAGYEQYF. CDR3 in DNA: TGTGCCAGCCAAAACAGGGGAGCAGGCTACGAGCAGTACTTC. The rearrangement uses TRBV6-5 and TRBJ2-7; 7 nucleotides align to TRBD1. J was trimmed by 3 bases and V by 8 bases; bases with no gene match: 10. Germline assignment: CDR1 MNHEY and CDR2 SVGAGI. The CDR3 length is 14 residues.

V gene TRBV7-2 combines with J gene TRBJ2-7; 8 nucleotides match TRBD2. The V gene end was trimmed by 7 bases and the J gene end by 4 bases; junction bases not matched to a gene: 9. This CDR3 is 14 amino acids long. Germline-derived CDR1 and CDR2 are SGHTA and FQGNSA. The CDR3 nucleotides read TGTGCCAGCAATCCGGGGGGGGGCTGGTACGAGCAGTACTTC. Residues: CASNPGGGWYEQYF.

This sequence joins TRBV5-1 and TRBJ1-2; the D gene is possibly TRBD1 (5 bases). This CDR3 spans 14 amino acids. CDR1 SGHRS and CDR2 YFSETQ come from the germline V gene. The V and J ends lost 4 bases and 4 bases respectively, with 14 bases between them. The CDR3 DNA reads TGCGCCAGCAGCCCCGTCGGGGGTGGCTATGGCTACACCTTC. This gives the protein CASSPVGGGYGYTF.

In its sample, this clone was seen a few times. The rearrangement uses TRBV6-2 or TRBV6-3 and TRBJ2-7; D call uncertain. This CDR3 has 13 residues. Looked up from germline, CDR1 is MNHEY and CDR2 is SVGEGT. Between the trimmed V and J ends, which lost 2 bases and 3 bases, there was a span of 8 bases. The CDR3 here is CASSYDTLYEQYF. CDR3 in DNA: TGTGCCAGCAGTTACGACACCCTCTACGAGCAGTACTTC.

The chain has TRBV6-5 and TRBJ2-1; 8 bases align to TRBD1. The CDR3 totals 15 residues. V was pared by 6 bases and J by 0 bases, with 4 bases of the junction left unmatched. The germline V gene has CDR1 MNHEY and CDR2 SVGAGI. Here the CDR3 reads CASRDTGGSYNEQFF. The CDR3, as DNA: TGTGCCAGCAGGGATACAGGGGGCTCCTACAATGAGCAGTTCTTC.

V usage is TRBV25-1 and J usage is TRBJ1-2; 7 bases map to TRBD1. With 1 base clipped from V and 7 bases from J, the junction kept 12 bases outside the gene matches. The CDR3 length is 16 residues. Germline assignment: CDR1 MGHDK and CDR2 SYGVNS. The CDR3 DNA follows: TGTGCCAGCAGTGAATCCCACCGGCCGGACAGGCGTGGCTACACCTTC. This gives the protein CASSESHRPDRRGYTF.

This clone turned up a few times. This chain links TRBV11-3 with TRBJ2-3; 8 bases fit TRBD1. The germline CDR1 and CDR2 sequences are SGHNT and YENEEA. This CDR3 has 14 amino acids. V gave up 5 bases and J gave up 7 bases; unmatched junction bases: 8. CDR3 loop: CASSPGTGTNTQYF. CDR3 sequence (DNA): TGTGCCAGCAGCCCTGGGACAGGAACCAATACGCAGTATTTT.

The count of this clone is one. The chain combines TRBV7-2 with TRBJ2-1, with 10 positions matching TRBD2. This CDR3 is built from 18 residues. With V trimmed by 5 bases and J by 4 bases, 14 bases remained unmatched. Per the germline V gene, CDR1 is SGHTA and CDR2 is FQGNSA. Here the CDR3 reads CASSRRTSGLEYYNEQFF. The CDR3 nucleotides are TGTGCCAGCAGCCGTCGGACTAGCGGACTCGAATATTACAATGAGCAGTTCTTC.

CDR3 nucleotide sequence: TGTGCCAGCAGTTACGGCGCCAGGGGGACGTCGCCCCTCCACTTT. Its protein is CASSYGARGTSPLHF. V is TRBV6-5 and J is TRBJ1-6; 7 bases match TRBD1. The CDR3 is 15 amino acids. Germline CDR1 MNHEY, CDR2 SVGAGI. Germline trimming cut 2 bases from V and 13 bases from J; bases unmatched to any gene: 11.

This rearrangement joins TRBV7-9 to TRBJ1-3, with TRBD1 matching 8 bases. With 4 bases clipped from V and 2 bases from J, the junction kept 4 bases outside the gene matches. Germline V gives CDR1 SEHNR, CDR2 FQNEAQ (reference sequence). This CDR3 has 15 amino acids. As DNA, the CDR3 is TGTGCCAGCAGCTACGGACAGGGAGCTGGAAACACCATATATTTT. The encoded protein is CASSYGQGAGNTIYF.

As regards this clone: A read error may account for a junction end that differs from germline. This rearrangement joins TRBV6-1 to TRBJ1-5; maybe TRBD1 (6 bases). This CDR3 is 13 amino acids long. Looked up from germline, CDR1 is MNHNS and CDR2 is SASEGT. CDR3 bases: TGTGCCACCAGTGAGGGGGGGACTCAGCCCCAGCATTTT. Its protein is CATSEGGTQPQHF.

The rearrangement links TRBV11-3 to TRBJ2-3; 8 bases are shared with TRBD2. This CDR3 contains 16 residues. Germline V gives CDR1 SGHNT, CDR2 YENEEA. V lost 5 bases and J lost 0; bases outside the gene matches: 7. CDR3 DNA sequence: TGTGCCAGCAGCCAAGCGGGGGCGGTAAGCACAGATACGCAGTATTTT. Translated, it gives CASSQAGAVSTDTQYF.

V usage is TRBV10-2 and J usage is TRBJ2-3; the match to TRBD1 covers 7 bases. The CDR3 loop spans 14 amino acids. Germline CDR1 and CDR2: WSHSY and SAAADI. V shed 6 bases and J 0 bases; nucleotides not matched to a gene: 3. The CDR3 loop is CASRQGTSTDTQYF. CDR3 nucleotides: TGCGCCAGCAGACAGGGGACAAGCACAGATACGCAGTATTTT.

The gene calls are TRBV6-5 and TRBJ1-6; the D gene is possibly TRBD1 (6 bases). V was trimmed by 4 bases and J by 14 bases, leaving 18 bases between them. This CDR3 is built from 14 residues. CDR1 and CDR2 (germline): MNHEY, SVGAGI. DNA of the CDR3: TGTGCCAGCAGTTCTGACAGGACCGCACTTACCCTCCACTTT. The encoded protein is CASSSDRTALTLHF.

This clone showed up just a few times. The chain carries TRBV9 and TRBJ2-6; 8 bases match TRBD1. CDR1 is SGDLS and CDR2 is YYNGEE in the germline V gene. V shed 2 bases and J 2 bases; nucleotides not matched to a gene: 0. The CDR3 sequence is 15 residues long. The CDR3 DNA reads TGTGCCAGCAGCGTGGGACAGGCTGGGGCCAACGTCCTGACTTTC. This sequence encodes CASSVGQAGANVLTF. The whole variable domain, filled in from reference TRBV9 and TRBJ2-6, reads DSGVTQTPKHLITATGQRVTLRCSPRSGDLSVYWYQQSLDQGLQFLIQYYNGEERAKGNILERFSAQQFPDLHSELNLSSLELGDSALYFCASSVGQAGANVLTFGAGSRLTVL.

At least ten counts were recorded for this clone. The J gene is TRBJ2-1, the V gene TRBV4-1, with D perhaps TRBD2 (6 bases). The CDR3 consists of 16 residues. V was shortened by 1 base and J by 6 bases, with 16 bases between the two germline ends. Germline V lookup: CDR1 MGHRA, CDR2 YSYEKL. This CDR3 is CASSQVVGLATNEQFF. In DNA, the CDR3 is TGCGCCAGCAGCCAAGTGGTAGGTCTAGCGACCAATGAGCAGTTCTTC.

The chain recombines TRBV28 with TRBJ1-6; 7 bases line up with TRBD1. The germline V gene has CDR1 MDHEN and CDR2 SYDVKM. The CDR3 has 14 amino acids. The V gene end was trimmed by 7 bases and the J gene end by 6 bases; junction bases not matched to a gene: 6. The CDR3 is CASISQGGNSPLHF. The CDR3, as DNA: TGTGCCAGCATCTCCCAGGGGGGTAATTCACCCCTCCACTTT. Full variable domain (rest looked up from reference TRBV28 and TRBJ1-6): DVKVTQSSRYLVKRTGEKVFLECVQDMDHENMFWYRQDPGLGLRLIYFSYDVKMKEKGDIPEGYSVSREKKERFSLILESASTNQTSMYLCASISQGGNSPLHFGNGTRLTVT.